This is a list of T cell receptor beta chains from one sample in a study of Ad26.COV2.S vaccination and SARS-CoV-2 variants. Repertoires were generated with immunoSEQ multiplex PCR, while TCRdb's copy carries only in-frame clones and drops some. Found here are 450,000 to 550,000 clones, 89% of them singletons; the top ten hold 1.7%. The starting material was peripheral blood, obtained in a trial of Ad26.COV2.S vaccine versus placebo. These receptors originate from a person between 18 and 59 years old who received the Ad26.COV2.S COVID-19 vaccine or a placebo. Both conserved end residues are part of each CDR3. The D gene is left open where the match is weak. The listing skips clone size in some rows; elsewhere it reads once, few, many or a size class.

>-|TRBV18|11|TRBJ2-7|-
CASSPGREQYF
TGTGCCAGCTCACCAGGGCGCGAGCAGTACTTC
>-|TRBV19|14|TRBJ2-5|-
CATKMTVSEETQYF
TGTGCCACCAAGATGACAGTATCCGAAGAGACCCAGTACTTC
>-|TRBV18|15|TRBJ1-2|-
CASSPLASDSNGYTF
TGTGCCAGCTCACCCCTTGCTTCCGACTCGAATGGCTACACCTTC
>-|TRBV7-2|16|TRBJ2-5|TRBD2
CASSLGTGGGQETQYF
TGTGCCAGCAGCTTGGGAACTGGCGGGGGTCAAGAGACCCAGTACTTC
>-|TRBV28|13|TRBJ2-7|-
CASSLSRPPEQYF
TGTGCCAGCAGTTTATCCAGGCCTCCCGAGCAGTACTTC
>-|TRBV27|15|TRBJ2-7|TRBD2
CASSFDAGAPYEQYF
TGTGCCAGCAGTTTTGATGCGGGAGCCCCCTACGAGCAGTACTTC
>-|TRBV7-6|12|TRBJ2-7|-
CASSLGMGEQYF
TGTGCCAGCAGCTTAGGAATGGGGGAGCAGTACTTC
>-|TRBV7-2|14|TRBJ2-2|TRBD2
CASSGGGYTGELFF
TGTGCCAGCAGCGGGGGAGGGTACACCGGGGAGCTGTTTTTT
>-|TRBV2|12|TRBJ2-5|-
CASIRGQETQYF
TGTGCCAGCATAAGGGGTCAAGAGACCCAGTACTTC
>-|TRBV3-1/TRBV3-2|15|TRBJ1-5|-
CASSQTDRPHQPQHF
TGTGCCAGCAGCCAGACCGACAGGCCCCATCAGCCCCAGCATTTT
>-|TRBV6-4|16|TRBJ2-2|TRBD1
CASSDSTQGESGELFF
TGTGCCAGCAGTGACTCGACTCAGGGGGAGAGCGGGGAGCTGTTTTTT
>once|TRBV6-5|16|TRBJ1-3|TRBD1
CASSYLTGGDGNTIYF
TGTGCCAGCAGTTACTTGACAGGGGGCGATGGAAACACCATATATTTT
>-|TRBV6-2/TRBV6-3|19|TRBJ2-3|-
CASSYGRFIIGARTDTQYF
TGTGCCAGCAGTTATGGTCGCTTTATCATAGGGGCCCGCACAGATACGCAGTATTTT
>once|TRBV27|16|TRBJ2-5|TRBD1
CASSRRTGLAKETQYF
TGTGCCAGCAGTCGTCGGACAGGGCTGGCGAAAGAGACCCAGTACTTC
>once|TRBV30|13|TRBJ1-2|-
CAWSVGRDYGYTF
TGTGCCTGGAGTGTCGGGAGAGACTATGGCTACACCTTC
>-|TRBV5-1|17|TRBJ1-6|TRBD1
CASSVGQQSSYNSPLHF
TGCGCCAGCAGCGTGGGACAGCAAAGCTCCTATAATTCACCCCTCCACTTT
>-|TRBV28|18|TRBJ1-2|-
CASSLRGGQGLQNYGYTF
TGTGCCAGCAGTTTAAGAGGTGGGCAGGGTCTTCAAAACTATGGCTACACCTTC
>-|TRBV28|15|TRBJ1-3|-
CASSPGERTGNTIYF
TGTGCCAGCAGCCCTGGGGAGAGGACAGGAAACACCATATATTTT
>-|TRBV5-4|15|TRBJ2-1|-
CASSLGPSSYNEQFF
TGTGCCAGCAGCTTGGGCCCGAGCTCCTACAATGAGCAGTTCTTC
>-|TRBV4-1|17|TRBJ2-1|TRBD2
CASSQGLAGNSYNEQFF
TGCGCCAGCAGCCAAGGGCTAGCGGGGAACTCCTACAATGAGCAGTTCTTC
>-|TRBV28|15|TRBJ1-5|TRBD1
CASTSTGVGNQPQHF
TGTGCCAGCACGTCGACAGGGGTCGGCAATCAGCCCCAGCATTTT
>-|TRBV7-8|17|TRBJ1-4|-
CASSLAPGGSANEKLFF
TGTGCCAGCAGCTTAGCCCCCGGGGGGTCGGCTAATGAAAAACTGTTTTTT
>-|TRBV19|12|TRBJ1-1|-
CASSNPGLGAFF
TGTGCCAGTAGTAATCCGGGACTCGGAGCTTTCTTT
>-|TRBV5-1|14|TRBJ1-2|-
CASSSVRDGYGYTF
TGCGCCAGCAGCTCGGTCCGGGACGGCTATGGCTACACCTTC
>-|TRBV5-1|15|TRBJ2-3|-
CASSLPLGRADTQYF
TGCGCCAGCAGCTTGCCCCTGGGGCGGGCAGATACGCAGTATTTT
>-|TRBV10-2|13|TRBJ1-1|-
CASSPVMNTEAFF
TGCGCCAGCAGTCCCGTCATGAACACTGAAGCTTTCTTT
>-|TRBV6-5|14|TRBJ1-1|-
CASSNFERGTEAFF
TGTGCCAGCAGTAACTTCGAAAGGGGCACTGAAGCTTTCTTT
>once|TRBV28|17|TRBJ1-5|-
CASSSAEARGINQPQHF
TGTGCCAGCAGTTCGGCCGAAGCGAGGGGGATAAATCAGCCCCAGCATTTT
>-|TRBV6-1|14|TRBJ1-2|TRBD1
CASSEVRTGYGYTF
TGTGCCAGCAGTGAAGTCAGGACAGGGTATGGCTACACCTTC
>-|TRBV11-3|14|TRBJ1-1|TRBD1
CASSKDRENTEAFF
TGTGCCAGCAGCAAGGACAGGGAGAACACTGAAGCTTTCTTT
>-|TRBV10-3|14|TRBJ2-3|-
CTIRPSLAADTQYF
TGTACCATTCGTCCGTCACTAGCAGCAGATACGCAGTATTTT
>-|TRBV9|16|TRBJ2-7|TRBD1
CASSVGDRGQAYEQYF
TGTGCCAGCAGCGTAGGGGACAGGGGGCAGGCCTACGAGCAGTACTTC
>-|TRBV28|14|TRBJ2-7|-
CASSLLGRRYEQYF
TGTGCCAGCAGTTTATTGGGCAGAAGGTACGAGCAGTACTTC
>few|TRBV27|16|TRBJ1-2|TRBD1
CASSLRDRGKDYGYTF
TGTGCCAGCAGTCTCCGGGACAGGGGCAAGGACTATGGCTACACCTTC
>-|TRBV25-1|14|TRBJ1-4|-
CASSDPSSNEKLFF
TGTGCCAGCAGTGACCCCAGTTCTAATGAAAAACTGTTTTTT
>-|TRBV2|16|TRBJ2-3|TRBD1
CASRLRTGRGTDTQYF
TGTGCCAGCAGGTTACGGACAGGGAGAGGCACAGATACGCAGTATTTT
>-|TRBV7-9|14|TRBJ1-1|-
CASSLSQSNTEAFF
TGTGCCAGCAGCTTAAGCCAGTCCAACACTGAAGCTTTCTTT
>-|TRBV25-1|14|TRBJ1-2|-
CASSEDNRGSGYTF
TGTGCCAGCAGTGAAGATAATCGGGGCTCTGGCTACACCTTC
>-|TRBV7-2|16|TRBJ2-2|TRBD1
CASSQWGQGVTGELFF
TGTGCCAGCAGCCAGTGGGGACAGGGGGTGACCGGGGAGCTGTTTTTT
>-|TRBV11-3|14|TRBJ2-3|-
CASSLDPGADTQYF
TGTGCCAGCAGCTTAGATCCGGGGGCAGATACGCAGTATTTT
>once|TRBV7-6|15|TRBJ2-7|TRBD1
CASSVRTGDAYEQYF
TGTGCCAGCAGCGTTAGGACAGGGGATGCCTACGAGCAGTACTTC
>-|TRBV2|14|TRBJ2-5|TRBD2
CASSVTSGQETQYF
TGTGCCAGCAGTGTCACTAGCGGCCAAGAGACCCAGTACTTC
>-|TRBV7-8|20|TRBJ2-3|TRBD2
CASSLIGGTSGRVSTDTQYF
TGTGCCAGCAGCTTAATTGGCGGGACTAGCGGGAGGGTGAGCACAGATACGCAGTATTTT
>-|TRBV9|16|TRBJ2-7|-
CASSAAGDLSSYEQYF
TGTGCCAGCAGCGCCGCTGGTGATCTTTCCTCCTACGAGCAGTACTTC
>-|TRBV12-5|21|TRBJ2-3|TRBD2
CASGLVRTSGRPVFHTDTQYF
TGTGCTAGTGGTTTGGTACGGACTAGCGGGAGGCCGGTTTTTCACACAGATACGCAGTATTTT
>few|TRBV10-1|14|TRBJ1-6|-
CASRPAGPLSPLHF
TGCGCCAGCAGACCGGCGGGTCCGCTTTCACCCCTCCACTTT